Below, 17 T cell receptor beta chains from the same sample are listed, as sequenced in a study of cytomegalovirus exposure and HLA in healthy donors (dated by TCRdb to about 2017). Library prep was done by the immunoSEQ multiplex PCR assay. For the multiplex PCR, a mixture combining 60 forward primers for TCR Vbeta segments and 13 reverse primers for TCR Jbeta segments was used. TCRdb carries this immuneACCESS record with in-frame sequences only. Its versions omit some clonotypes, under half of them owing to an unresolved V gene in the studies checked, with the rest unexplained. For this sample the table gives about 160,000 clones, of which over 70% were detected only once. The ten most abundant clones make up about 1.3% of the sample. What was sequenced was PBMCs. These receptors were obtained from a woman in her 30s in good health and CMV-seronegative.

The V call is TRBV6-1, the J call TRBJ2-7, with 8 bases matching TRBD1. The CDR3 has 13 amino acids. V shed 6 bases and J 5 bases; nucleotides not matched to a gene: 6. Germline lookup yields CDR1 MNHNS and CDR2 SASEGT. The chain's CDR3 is CASREQGGDEQYF. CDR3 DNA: TGTGCCAGCAGGGAACAGGGGGGCGACGAGCAGTACTTC.

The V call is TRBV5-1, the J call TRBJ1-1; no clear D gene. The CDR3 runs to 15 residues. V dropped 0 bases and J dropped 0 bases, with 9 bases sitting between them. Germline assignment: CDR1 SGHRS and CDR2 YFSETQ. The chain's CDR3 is CASSLVAGMNTEAFF. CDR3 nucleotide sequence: TGCGCCAGCAGCTTGGTTGCGGGTATGAACACTGAAGCTTTCTTT.

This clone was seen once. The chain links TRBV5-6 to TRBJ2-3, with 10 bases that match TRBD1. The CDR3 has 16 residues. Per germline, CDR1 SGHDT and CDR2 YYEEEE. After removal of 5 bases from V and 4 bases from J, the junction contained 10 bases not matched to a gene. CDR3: CASRPTGGSIADTQYF. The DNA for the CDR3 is TGTGCCAGCAGACCGACAGGGGGCTCGATCGCAGATACGCAGTATTTT.

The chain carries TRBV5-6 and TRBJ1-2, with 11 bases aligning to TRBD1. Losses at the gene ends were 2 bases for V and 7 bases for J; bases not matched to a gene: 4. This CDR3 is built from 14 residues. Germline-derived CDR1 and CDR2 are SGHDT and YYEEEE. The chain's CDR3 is CASSFRTGGSGYTF. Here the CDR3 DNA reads TGTGCCAGCAGCTTTAGGACAGGGGGCTCTGGCTACACCTTC.

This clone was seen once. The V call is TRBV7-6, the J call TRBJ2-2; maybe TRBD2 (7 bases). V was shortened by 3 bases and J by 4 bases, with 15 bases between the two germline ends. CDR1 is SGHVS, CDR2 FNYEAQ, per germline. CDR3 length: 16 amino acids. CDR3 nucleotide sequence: TGTGCCAGCAGCTTGGGGGGGGGCCTGGCCACCGGGGAGCTGTTTTTT. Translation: CASSLGGGLATGELFF.

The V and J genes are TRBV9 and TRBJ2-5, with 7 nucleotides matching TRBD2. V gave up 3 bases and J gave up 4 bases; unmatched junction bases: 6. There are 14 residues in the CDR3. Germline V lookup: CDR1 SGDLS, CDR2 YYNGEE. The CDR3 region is CASSAVGGPETQYF. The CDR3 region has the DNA TGTGCCAGCAGCGCGGTGGGAGGGCCAGAGACCCAGTACTTC.

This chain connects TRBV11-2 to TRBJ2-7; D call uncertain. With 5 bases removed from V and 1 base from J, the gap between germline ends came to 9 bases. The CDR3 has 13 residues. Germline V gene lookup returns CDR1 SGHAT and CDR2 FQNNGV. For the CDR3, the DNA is TGTGCCAGCAGCCCACTCGGGTCCTACGAGCAGTACTTC. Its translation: CASSPLGSYEQYF. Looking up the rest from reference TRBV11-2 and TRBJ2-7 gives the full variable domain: EAGVAQSPRYKIIEKRQSVAFWCNPISGHATLYWYQQILGQGPKLLIQFQNNGVVDDSQLPKDRFSAERLKGVDSTLKIQPAKLEDSAVYLCASSPLGSYEQYFGPGTRLTVT.

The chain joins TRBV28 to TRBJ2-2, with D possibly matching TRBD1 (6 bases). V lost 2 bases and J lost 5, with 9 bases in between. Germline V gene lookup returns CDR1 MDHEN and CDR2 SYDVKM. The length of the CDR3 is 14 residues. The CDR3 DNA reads TGTGCCAGCAGTTTAACAGGGTGGACCGGGGAGCTGTTTTTT. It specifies CASSLTGWTGELFF.

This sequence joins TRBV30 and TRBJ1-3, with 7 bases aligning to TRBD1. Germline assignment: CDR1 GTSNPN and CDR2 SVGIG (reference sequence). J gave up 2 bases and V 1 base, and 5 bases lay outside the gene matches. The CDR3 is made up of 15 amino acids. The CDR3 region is CAWSAPGTAGNTIYF. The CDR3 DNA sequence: TGTGCCTGGAGTGCCCCGGGGACAGCTGGAAACACCATATATTTT. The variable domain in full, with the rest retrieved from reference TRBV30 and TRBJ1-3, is SQTIHQWPATLVQPVGSPLSLECTVEGTSNPNLYWYRQAAGRGLQLLFYSVGIGQISSEVPQNLSASRPQDRQFILSSKKLLLSDSGFYLCAWSAPGTAGNTIYFGEGSWLTVV.

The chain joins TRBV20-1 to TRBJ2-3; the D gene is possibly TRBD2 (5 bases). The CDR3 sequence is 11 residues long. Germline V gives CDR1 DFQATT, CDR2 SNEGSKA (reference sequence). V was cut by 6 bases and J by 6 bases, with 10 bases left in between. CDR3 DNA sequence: TGCAGTGCCACGCGCGGGGATACGCAGTATTTT. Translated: CSATRGDTQYF.

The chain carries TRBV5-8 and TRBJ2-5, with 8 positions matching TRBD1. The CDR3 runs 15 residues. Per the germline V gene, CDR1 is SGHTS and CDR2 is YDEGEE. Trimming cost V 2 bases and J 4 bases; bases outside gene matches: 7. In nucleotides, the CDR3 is TGTGCCAGCAGCTTTGCCCAGGGGGCAGGAGAGACCCAGTACTTC. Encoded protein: CASSFAQGAGETQYF. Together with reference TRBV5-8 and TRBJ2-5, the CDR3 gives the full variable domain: EAGVTQSPTHLIKTRGQQATLRCSPISGHTSVYWYQQALGLGLQFLLWYDEGEERNRGNFPPRFSGRQFPNYSSELNVNALELEDSALYLCASSFAQGAGETQYFGPGTRLLVL.

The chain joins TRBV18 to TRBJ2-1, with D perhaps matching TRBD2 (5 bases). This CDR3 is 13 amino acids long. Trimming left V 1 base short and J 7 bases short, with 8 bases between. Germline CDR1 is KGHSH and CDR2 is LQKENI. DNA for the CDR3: TGTGCCAGCTCACCACAGCGAGGGAATGAGCAGTTCTTC. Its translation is CASSPQRGNEQFF.

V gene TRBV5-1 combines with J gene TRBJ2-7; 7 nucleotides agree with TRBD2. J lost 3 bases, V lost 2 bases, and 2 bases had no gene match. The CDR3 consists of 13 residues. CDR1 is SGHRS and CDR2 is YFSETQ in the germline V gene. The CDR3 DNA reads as TGCGCCAGCAGCTTCGGGGGGAACTACGAGCAGTACTTC. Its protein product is CASSFGGNYEQYF.

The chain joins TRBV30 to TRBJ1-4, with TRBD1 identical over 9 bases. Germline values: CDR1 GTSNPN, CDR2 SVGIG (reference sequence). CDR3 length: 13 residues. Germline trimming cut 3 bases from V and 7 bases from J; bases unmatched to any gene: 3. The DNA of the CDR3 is TGTGCCTGGAGAGGGGACAGGGTTGAAAAACTGTTTTTT. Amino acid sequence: CAWRGDRVEKLFF.

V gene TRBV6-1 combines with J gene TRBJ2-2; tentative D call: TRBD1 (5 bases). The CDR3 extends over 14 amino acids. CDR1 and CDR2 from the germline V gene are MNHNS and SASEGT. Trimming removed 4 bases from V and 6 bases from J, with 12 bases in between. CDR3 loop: CASSGETVPGELFF. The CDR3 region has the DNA TGTGCCAGCAGTGGTGAGACAGTGCCCGGGGAGCTGTTTTTT.

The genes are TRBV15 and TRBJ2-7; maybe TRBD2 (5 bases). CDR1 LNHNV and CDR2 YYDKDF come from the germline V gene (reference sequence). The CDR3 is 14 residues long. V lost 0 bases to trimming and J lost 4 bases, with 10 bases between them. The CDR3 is CATSRDRVAYEQYF. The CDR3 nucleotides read TGTGCCACCAGCAGAGATAGGGTAGCGTACGAGCAGTACTTC.

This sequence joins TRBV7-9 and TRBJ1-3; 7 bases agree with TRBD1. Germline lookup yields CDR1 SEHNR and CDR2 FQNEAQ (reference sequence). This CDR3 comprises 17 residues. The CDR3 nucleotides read TGTGCGGGGGCCCGGTTAAGAGACAGGGTCTCTGGAAACACCATATATTTT. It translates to CAGARLRDRVSGNTIYF.